This T cell receptor beta chain was captured by sequencing in a study of cytomegalovirus exposure and HLA in healthy donors. The germline V and J ends were trimmed by 2 bases and 0 bases, with 10 bases remaining between them. This CDR3 spans 15 amino acids. Germline values: CDR1 MNHEY, CDR2 SMNVEV (reference sequence). Findings and limits, study-wide: Clonal expansion, a later analysis showed, was greater in HLA-associated TCR beta chains than in equally common others. Presence/absence analyses took donor sequencing depth as roughly uniform.

The PCR was carried out with 60 Vbeta primers and 13 Jbeta primers. Here immunoSEQ multiplex PCR was the method, and the copy in TCRdb shows in-frame clones only, minus some. The repertoire holds roughly 93,000 clones, with about 70% as singletons. As for this clone: Its matching antigen is unknown.

The chain has TRBV27 and TRBJ1-1; no firm D call. The TCR sequence derives from a human donor in good health. Sequencing was carried out using PBMCs. In nucleotides, the CDR3 is TGTGCCAGCAGTTTAGGTGGCTTTATGAACACTGAAGCTTTCTTT. Translated, it gives CASSLGGFMNTEAFF.